This TCR beta chain was profiled in a study of siplizumab effects on memory and regulatory T cells. Data came from immunoSEQ multiplex PCR; TCRdb stores just in-frame clones and leaves some out. Here the sample spans some 100,000 clones, approximately 92% being singletons. Trimming pared 2 bases from V and 0 bases from J, leaving 10 bases between. The CDR3 has 16 amino acids. In germline, CDR1 is MDHEN, CDR2 SYDVKM. The V gene is TRBV28, the J gene TRBJ2-2, with D possibly being TRBD1 (6 bases). The sequence derives from a human donor in good health. Some clones in this sample may be carry-over from other donors' samples. Sequencing input: CD4+ T cells sorted from blood. The DNA of the CDR3 is TGTGCCAGCAGTTTACCCTGGGACACGAACACCGGGGAGCTGTTTTTT. Protein sequence: CASSLPWDTNTGELFF.